Listed below are T cell receptor beta chains from one sample, sequenced in a study of ipilimumab plus nivolumab after autologous stem cell transplantation. Some clones are missing from TCRdb's copy, which holds only in-frame ones; the method was immunoSEQ multiplex PCR. The table has 9,500 to 15,000 clones, around 63% seen once; the top ten hold over 25%. This specimen was PBMCs, taken in a trial of ipilimumab plus nivolumab as post-transplant consolidation. The receptors derive from a male donor with diffuse large B-cell lymphoma. The CDR3 runs from the conserved cysteine through the conserved F or W. The order of the fields is J gene, D gene, V gene, clone size, CDR3 DNA, CDR3 protein. A D gene is named only where the DNA matches it firmly. Where a row states a size, it is once, few, many or the class of an expanded clone; other rows omit it.

TRBJ1-3,-,TRBV27,-,TGTGCCAGCAGTTGGGACGGGGGTAAAGGAAACACCATATATTTT,CASSWDGGKGNTIYF
TRBJ1-4,-,TRBV5-5,-,TGTGCCAGCAACCGGATATGGGGATCTGAAAAACTGTTTTTT,CASNRIWGSEKLFF
TRBJ2-1,-,TRBV13,few,TGTGCCAGCAGTTCTGAGGACGGTGAGCAGTTCTTC,CASSSEDGEQFF
TRBJ1-2,-,TRBV5-8,-,TGTGCCAGCAGCTTGGTGGGGGCCTGGTATGGCTACACCTTC,CASSLVGAWYGYTF
TRBJ2-3,TRBD2,TRBV11-2,-,TGTGCCAGCAGCTTAATAGGAAGCGGGGGGGCCCCAGATACGCAGTATTTT,CASSLIGSGGAPDTQYF
TRBJ2-6,-,TRBV19,-,TGTGCCAGTAAGGAGGTCGGGCTCTCTGGGGCCAACGTCCTGACTTTC,CASKEVGLSGANVLTF
TRBJ1-1,-,TRBV7-2,-,TGTGCCAGCAACCAACTGATGAACACTGAAGCTTTCTTT,CASNQLMNTEAFF
TRBJ1-1,-,TRBV19,few,TGTGCCAGTGGGGTGGGAACTGAAGCTTTCTTT,CASGVGTEAFF
TRBJ2-2,-,TRBV19,-,TGTGCCAGTAGCTCCCAGGGGGGCGGGGAGCTGTTTTTT,CASSSQGGGELFF
TRBJ1-1,-,TRBV29-1,-,TGCAGCGTGGGGAGTAAAACTGAAGCTTTCTTT,CSVGSKTEAFF
TRBJ1-1,-,TRBV7-9,-,TGTGCCAGCAGCCAAAGTGGGCCAGGGACCACTGAAGCTTTCTTT,CASSQSGPGTTEAFF
TRBJ2-3,TRBD1,TRBV7-1,-,TGTGCCAGCAGCCTCCCCGGGACAGGGGCCCCCACAGATACGCAGTATTTT,CASSLPGTGAPTDTQYF
TRBJ1-2,TRBD1,TRBV2,-,TGTGCCAGCACCGAACAGGGGGCCGGCTATGGCTACACCTTC,CASTEQGAGYGYTF
TRBJ1-1,-,TRBV4-2,few,TGTGCCAGCAGCTTAGGAACAGGGAACACTGAAGCTTTCTTT,CASSLGTGNTEAFF
TRBJ2-2,-,TRBV30,-,TGTGCCTGGAGTGCCGGGACCATAAACACCGGGGAGCTGTTTTTT,CAWSAGTINTGELFF
TRBJ1-6,-,TRBV6-9,-,TGTGCCAGCAGTTACAAAGGGGGGACGAATTCACCCCTCCACTTT,CASSYKGGTNSPLHF
TRBJ2-7,-,TRBV20-1,many,TGCAGTGCTAGTACTGGTTACGAGCAGTACTTC,CSASTGYEQYF
TRBJ2-3,-,TRBV30,-,TGTGCCTGGAGCAGGACGGCCCGGGCAGATACGCAGTATTTT,CAWSRTARADTQYF
TRBJ1-2,-,TRBV6-5,few,TGTGCCAGCAGTCCGGGACAATACTATGGCTACACCTTC,CASSPGQYYGYTF
TRBJ2-1,-,TRBV7-3,-,TGTGCCAGCAGTCCGACAGGCCCCCGGGAGCAGTTCTTC,CASSPTGPREQFF
TRBJ1-2,-,TRBV7-3,-,TGTGCCAGCAGCCGGGACGGTTCGAACTATGGCTACACCTTC,CASSRDGSNYGYTF
TRBJ2-4,-,TRBV5-1,-,TGCGCCAGCAGCTTAGGACAAGCCAAAAACATTCAGTACTTC,CASSLGQAKNIQYF
TRBJ2-1,TRBD1,TRBV11-2,-,TGTGCCAGCAGCTTAGCGGGACAGGGGGCAGGTGAGCAGTTCTTC,CASSLAGQGAGEQFF
TRBJ1-5,-,TRBV11-2,few,TGTGCCAGCAGCTCCCAGGCAGGGGCGACCGATCAGCCCCAGCATTTT,CASSSQAGATDQPQHF
TRBJ2-5,TRBD2,TRBV15,-,TGTGCCACCAGCAGCCCCCCACTAGCGGGACAAGAGACCCAGTACTTC,CATSSPPLAGQETQYF
TRBJ2-6,-,TRBV2,-,TGTGCCAGCGCTGTGTCTGGGGCCAACGTCCTGACTTTC,CASAVSGANVLTF
TRBJ2-7,-,TRBV29-1,few,TGCAGCGTGGGCGGATTCTACGAGCAGTACTTC,CSVGGFYEQYF
TRBJ2-4,-,TRBV11-3,-,TGTGCCAGCAGCCAAAACATTCAGTACTTC,CASSQNIQYF
TRBJ1-2,TRBD1,TRBV5-5,-,TGTGCCAGCAGCTTGGAACCAGGTGGGACAGCATATGGCTACACCTTC,CASSLEPGGTAYGYTF
TRBJ2-3,-,TRBV27,-,TGTGCCAGCAGTCTGAGCAGGCGCAGCACAGATACGCAGTATTTT,CASSLSRRSTDTQYF
TRBJ1-1,-,TRBV30,-,TGTGCCTGGAGTGTTTTAGGGTATTTGACTGAAGCTTTCTTT,CAWSVLGYLTEAFF
TRBJ2-7,-,TRBV7-2,-,TGTGCCAGCAGCTTAGTAGCTGTGGGGGGGACAGGTCCCTCCTACGAGCAGTACTTC,CASSLVAVGGTGPSYEQYF
TRBJ2-7,-,TRBV7-9,-,TGTGCCAGCAGCTTGAGCAGCTACGAGCAGTACTTC,CASSLSSYEQYF
TRBJ1-4,TRBD1,TRBV5-5,-,TGTGCCAGCAGCTGGGGACAGGGAGCAACTAATGAAAAACTGTTTTTT,CASSWGQGATNEKLFF
TRBJ2-5,TRBD1,TRBV15,-,TGTGCCACCAGCAGAGATCTCCGACAGGGCAGGGAGACCCAGTACTTC,CATSRDLRQGRETQYF